This entry lists 28 T cell receptor beta chains sequenced from one sample in a study of blood T cell repertoires in COVID-19. Repertoires were generated with immunoSEQ multiplex PCR, while TCRdb's copy carries only in-frame clones and drops some. The sample holds some 250,000 clones, roughly 86% seen once. The sequencing input was peripheral blood. These receptors came from a human donor in a cohort sampled during active COVID-19.

The chain carries TRBV6-5 and TRBJ1-3; the D is unclear. CDR1 is MNHEY, CDR2 SVGAGI, per germline. The CDR3 is 15 residues long. The V end lost 4 bases, the J end lost 0 bases, and 10 bases lay between the germline ends. The CDR3 sequence: CASSSPQYSGNTIYF. As DNA, the CDR3 is TGTGCCAGCAGTTCCCCTCAGTACTCTGGAAACACCATATATTTT.

This chain connects TRBV29-1 to TRBJ2-7; no reliable D call. The length of the CDR3 is 20 residues. Germline V CDR1 and CDR2: SQVTM, ANQGSEA. Trimming left V 1 base short and J 2 bases short, with 30 bases between. The CDR3: CSVEGLVSPSSFPKTYEQYF. The CDR3 DNA reads TGCAGCGTTGAAGGGTTAGTCTCACCTTCATCTTTTCCCAAAACCTACGAGCAGTACTTC.

The chain has TRBV28 and TRBJ1-3, with D uncertain. Per germline, CDR1 MDHEN and CDR2 SYDVKM. V shed 2 bases and J shed 4 bases, with 6 bases lying between them. The CDR3 consists of 13 residues. The CDR3, as DNA: TGTGCCAGCAGTTTACCCAGGGGAAACACCATATATTTT. It specifies CASSLPRGNTIYF.

This clone has a single count. The chain joins TRBV28 to TRBJ2-7; 10 positions agree with TRBD2. CDR3 length: 15 residues. CDR1 and CDR2 (germline): MDHEN, SYDVKM. V lost 2 bases and J lost 5; bases outside the gene matches: 6. CDR3 protein: CASSLAASGRHEQYF. For the CDR3, the DNA is TGTGCCAGCAGTTTAGCGGCTAGCGGGAGACACGAGCAGTACTTC.

This clone was seen only a few times. The chain couples TRBV10-3 to TRBJ1-1; D uncertain. The CDR3 is 15 amino acids. V was pared by 0 bases and J by 3 bases, with 11 bases between. CDR1 is ENHRY and CDR2 is SYGVKD in the germline V gene. The CDR3 coding sequence is TGTGCCATCAGTGAGTCTAACACACCTGACACTGAAGCTTTCTTT. Its translation: CAISESNTPDTEAFF.

The chain employs TRBV5-4 and TRBJ1-2; 7 bases match TRBD1. Unmatched junction bases numbered 8, after V lost 2 bases and J lost 4 bases. The CDR3 has 15 residues. The V gene's germline CDR1 is SGHNT and CDR2 YYREEE (reference sequence). CDR3 coding DNA: TGTGCCAGCAGCTTAGACAGGGATCCGGGCTATGGCTACACCTTC. Encoded protein: CASSLDRDPGYGYTF.

This clone has just one count. This rearrangement joins TRBV4-2 to TRBJ2-6; no clear D gene. Trimming stripped 2 bases from V and 1 base from J, with 18 bases between. This CDR3 contains 19 residues. CDR1 and CDR2 (germline): LGHNA, YNFKEQ. The CDR3 nucleotides are TGTGCCAGCAGCCAACAATTGACTGGCAAGGTTTCTGGGGCCAACGTCCTGACTTTC. Protein product: CASSQQLTGKVSGANVLTF.

V is TRBV6-5 and J is TRBJ2-7; 10 bases map to TRBD2. Per the germline V gene, CDR1 is MNHEY and CDR2 is SVGAGI. V lost 7 bases, J lost 3 bases, and 9 bases stayed unmatched. The CDR3 runs 15 residues. The CDR3: CASKELAGNYYEQYF. CDR3 coding DNA: TGTGCCAGCAAGGAACTAGCGGGGAACTACTACGAGCAGTACTTC.

V usage is TRBV4-3 and J usage is TRBJ1-4, with TRBD1 matching over 7 bases. Germline CDR1 is LGHNA and CDR2 is YSLEER. Germline trimming cut 1 base from V and 4 bases from J; bases unmatched to any gene: 3. CDR3 length: 15 amino acids. The CDR3 loop reads CASSQGAGGNEKLFF. The CDR3 DNA is TGCGCCAGCAGCCAAGGTGCAGGGGGTAATGAAAAACTGTTTTTT.

This chain links TRBV7-2 with TRBJ1-5; possible D gene TRBD1, 6 bases. Germline-derived CDR1 and CDR2 are SGHTA and FQGNSA. The V gene lost 8 bases and the J gene lost 2 bases, with 10 bases spanning the gap. The CDR3 has 13 residues. The CDR3 spells CASGRQGNQPQHF. As DNA, the CDR3 is TGTGCCAGCGGCAGACAGGGCAATCAGCCCCAGCATTTT.

This rearrangement joins TRBV19 to TRBJ1-1; D gene unclear. Per the germline V gene, CDR1 is LNHDA and CDR2 is SQIVND (reference sequence). V was trimmed by 6 bases and J by 1 base, leaving 15 bases between them. The CDR3 length is 15 residues. This CDR3 reads CASRLGVVANTEAFF. DNA for the CDR3: TGTGCCAGTAGACTAGGAGTGGTGGCGAACACTGAAGCTTTCTTT.

The chain's CDR3 is CASSSYRDPTDTQYF. The CDR3 region has the DNA TGTGCCAGCAGCTCCTACAGGGACCCGACAGATACGCAGTATTTT. V gene TRBV5-4 combines with J gene TRBJ2-3; a weak D match, TRBD1 (6 bases). V was pared by 3 bases and J by 3 bases, with 14 bases between. Per the germline V gene, CDR1 is SGHNT and CDR2 is YYREEE (reference sequence). This CDR3 comprises 15 residues. Full variable domain (missing parts from reference TRBV5-4 and TRBJ2-3): ETGVTQSPTHLIKTRGQQVTLRCSSQSGHNTVSWYQQALGQGPQFIFQYYREEENGRGNFPPRFSGLQFPNYSSELNVNALELDDSALYLCASSSYRDPTDTQYFGPGTRLTVL.

The chain combines TRBV28 with TRBJ2-1; 12 bases align to TRBD2. CDR1 and CDR2 (germline): MDHEN, SYDVKM. V shed 5 bases and J 6 bases; nucleotides not matched to a gene: 8. This CDR3 region has 16 residues. The CDR3 DNA reads as TGTGCCAGCAGTCCCCCACTAGCGGGAGGTATCAATGAGCAGTTCTTC. Translating gives CASSPPLAGGINEQFF.

V usage is TRBV4-1 and J usage is TRBJ1-5; weak D call: TRBD1 (5 bases). V lost 3 bases, J lost 0 bases, and 12 bases lay in between. CDR1 MGHRA and CDR2 YSYEKL come from the germline V gene. The length of the CDR3 is 16 residues. CDR3 sequence: CASSHPGHFSNQPQHF. The CDR3 DNA reads as TGCGCCAGCAGCCACCCCGGACATTTTAGCAATCAGCCCCAGCATTTT.

This clone was counted a single time. J is TRBJ2-3 and V is TRBV7-3; D is unclear. Trimming cost V 5 bases and J 4 bases, with 10 bases left between them. This CDR3 comprises 13 residues. Germline V gene lookup returns CDR1 SGHTA and CDR2 FQGTGA. This CDR3 reads CASSPSSSDTQYF. The CDR3 coding sequence is TGTGCCAGCAGCCCCTCGAGTTCAGATACGCAGTATTTT.

The chain recombines TRBV20-1 with TRBJ2-7; perhaps TRBD1 as D (5 bases). Trimming stripped 5 bases from V and 3 bases from J, with 8 bases between. This CDR3 contains 11 residues. Germline-derived CDR1 and CDR2 are DFQATT and SNEGSKA (reference sequence). The CDR3 nucleotides read TGCAGTGCTTCAGGGTTCTACGAGCAGTACTTC. Protein sequence: CSASGFYEQYF.

The V call is TRBV28, the J call TRBJ2-7; D is ambiguous. Trimming took 2 bases from V and 0 from J, leaving 8 bases between them. CDR3 length equals 14 residues. Germline values: CDR1 MDHEN, CDR2 SYDVKM. Written as DNA, the CDR3 is TGTGCCAGCAGTTTAATCAATCCCTCCTACGAGCAGTACTTC. It specifies CASSLINPSYEQYF.

The rearrangement uses TRBV2 and TRBJ1-1; TRBD1 aligns across 7 bases. The CDR3 has 13 residues. Trimming took 6 bases from V and 1 from J; bases not matched to a gene: 2. The germline gives CDR1 SNHLY, CDR2 FYNNEI. The chain's CDR3 is CASRYRGNTEAFF. CDR3 nucleotides: TGTGCCAGCAGGTACAGGGGGAACACTGAAGCTTTCTTT.

The V gene is TRBV29-1, the J gene TRBJ1-1, with D perhaps matching TRBD1 (5 bases). CDR3 length: 15 residues. V was pared by 5 bases and J by 0 bases, with 16 bases between. Germline CDR1 SQVTM, CDR2 ANQGSEA. CDR3 loop: CSVNDPGNLNTEAFF. For the CDR3, the DNA is TGCAGCGTTAACGATCCAGGGAACCTGAACACTGAAGCTTTCTTT.

The chain carries TRBV19 and TRBJ1-2; TRBD1 matches 7 bases. Trimming took 10 bases from V and 3 from J; bases not matched to a gene: 5. Germline CDR1 and CDR2: LNHDA and SQIVND (reference sequence). The CDR3 extends over 12 amino acids. The CDR3 nucleotides read TGTGCCACCCGGGACAGCCACTATGGCTACACCTTC. It yields the protein CATRDSHYGYTF.

This clone showed up just once. The chain joins TRBV7-9 to TRBJ2-7; TRBD2 matches at 10 bases. CDR3 length: 16 amino acids. Germline V lookup: CDR1 SEHNR, CDR2 FQNEAQ (reference sequence). Trimming took 3 bases from V and 1 from J; bases not matched to a gene: 6. The CDR3 protein is CASSFRLAGESYEQYF. The CDR3 DNA reads TGTGCCAGCAGCTTTAGGCTAGCGGGAGAGTCCTACGAGCAGTACTTC.

The gene calls are TRBV30 and TRBJ2-7; D gene ambiguous. This CDR3 is 12 amino acids long. Germline V gene sequence: CDR1 GTSNPN, CDR2 SVGIG (reference sequence). V lost 2 bases, J lost 7 bases, and 12 bases lay in between. In DNA, the CDR3 is TGTGCCTGGAGTAGCACGTTCATAGAGCAGTACTTC. Translating gives CAWSSTFIEQYF.

The rearrangement uses TRBV7-9 and TRBJ1-2; 8 bases match TRBD1. V gave up 5 bases and J gave up 6 bases; unmatched junction bases: 8. Germline V lookup: CDR1 SEHNR, CDR2 FQNEAQ (reference sequence). The CDR3 spans 14 residues. The CDR3 DNA follows: TGTGCCAGCAGCCCGATGGGACAGGAGGATGGCTACACCTTC. Encoded protein: CASSPMGQEDGYTF.

The V and J genes are TRBV6-2 or TRBV6-3 and TRBJ2-7; TRBD1 aligns across 8 bases. Germline loops: CDR1 MNHEY, CDR2 SVGEGT. The V segment lost 6 bases and the J segment 3 bases; nucleotides outside the gene matches: 4. CDR3 size: 13 residues. CDR3 nucleotides: TGTGCCAGCAGCCGGGACAGGTTCTACGAGCAGTACTTC. Amino acids: CASSRDRFYEQYF.

The J gene is TRBJ2-5, the V gene TRBV4-3; 10 positions match TRBD2. Trimming at V came to 2 bases and at J to 1 base, leaving 4 bases not matched to a gene. Germline-derived CDR1 and CDR2 are LGHNA and YSLEER. This CDR3 is 16 amino acids long. The CDR3 bases are TGCGCCAGCAGCCAAAATAGCGGGGGGATCCAAGAGACCCAGTACTTC. Its translation is CASSQNSGGIQETQYF.

J is TRBJ2-7 and V is TRBV18; TRBD2 is a possible D gene (6 bases). V lost 3 bases, J lost 2 bases, and 23 bases lay in between. CDR1 KGHSH and CDR2 LQKENI come from the germline V gene. This CDR3 region has 18 residues. The CDR3 coding sequence is TGTGCCAGCTCACCTGACCTTAGAGCGGGCCTTCTCCCCTACGAGCAGTACTTC. Its translation is CASSPDLRAGLLPYEQYF.

V gene TRBV5-6 combines with J gene TRBJ2-7, with D perhaps matching TRBD2 (6 bases). The CDR3 contains 14 residues. CDR1 and CDR2 (germline): SGHDT, YYEEEE. V lost 4 bases and J lost 2, with 13 bases in between. The CDR3 DNA sequence: TGTGCCAGCAGCGCCGCGGGACTCCCCTACGAGCAGTACTTC. Translating gives CASSAAGLPYEQYF.

This clone showed up just once. The chain employs TRBV9 and TRBJ1-6, with 7 bases lining up with TRBD1. The V gene's germline CDR1 is SGDLS and CDR2 YYNGEE. Trimming removed 3 bases from V and 5 bases from J; junction bases left unmatched: 2. The CDR3 sequence is 14 residues long. The CDR3 spells CASSAGQDNSPLHF. In nucleotides, the CDR3 is TGTGCCAGCAGCGCCGGACAGGATAATTCACCCCTCCACTTT.